This TCR beta chain was profiled in a study of T cell repertoires in cytomegalovirus infection. This clonotype was detected ten times or more. The CDR3 loop spans 14 amino acids. Losses at the gene ends were 3 bases for V and 4 bases for J; bases not matched to a gene: 2. Looked up from germline, CDR1 is SGHTA and CDR2 is FQGNSA. TCRdb re-analysed the reads in MiXCR, keeping a single row per CDR3 protein. The data contain about 680,000 distinct CDR3 sequences, 20% to 25% of them seen just once; the ten biggest clones take up around 7.6%. What was sequenced was CD8+ T cells from PBMCs. The TCR originated in a human donor in good health (CMV status not recorded). Some clones in this sample may be carry-over from other donors' samples. This chain uses TRBV7-2 with TRBJ2-5, with TRBD2 matching over 10 bases. CDR3 sequence: CASSFRLAGETQYF. The DNA of the CDR3 is TGTGCCAGCAGCTTCCGACTAGCGGGAGAGACCCAGTACTTC.